The 7 T cell receptor beta chains presented below share a single source sample, sequenced in a study of blood T cell repertoires in COVID-19. The method was immunoSEQ multiplex PCR; TCRdb's version includes in-frame clones alone and lacks a portion of them. The sample has about 140,000 clones, approximately 90% seen once. The source material was peripheral blood. The source is a human donor in a cohort sampled during active COVID-19.

There are a few counts of this clone. V usage is TRBV7-3 and J usage is TRBJ2-1; possible D gene TRBD1, 6 bases. The CDR3 covers 13 residues. Trimming shortened V by 1 base and J by 13 bases, and 14 bases separated the two germline ends. Germline CDR1 SGHTA, CDR2 FQGTGA. This chain's CDR3 is CASSLIGGQRQFF. The CDR3 region has the DNA TGTGCCAGCAGCTTAATTGGCGGACAGAGACAGTTCTTC. The full variable domain, its missing parts supplied by reference TRBV7-3 and TRBJ2-1, is GAGVSQTPSNKVTEKGKYVELRCDPISGHTALYWYRQSLGQGPEFLIYFQGTGAADDSGLPNDRFFAVRPEGSVSTLKIQRTERGDSAVYLCASSLIGGQRQFFGPGTRLTVL.

This chain links TRBV27 with TRBJ2-5; the match to TRBD2 covers 8 bases. With V trimmed by 8 bases and J by 3 bases, 5 bases remained unmatched. The germline V gene encodes CDR1 MNHEY and CDR2 SMNVEV (reference sequence). The CDR3 covers 13 residues. CDR3 loop: CASWREDKETQYF. DNA for the CDR3: TGTGCCAGCTGGCGGGAGGACAAAGAGACCCAGTACTTC.

The gene calls are TRBV6-5 and TRBJ1-1; D might be TRBD1 (6 bases). V gave up 6 bases and J gave up 1 base, with 9 bases separating them. The CDR3 loop spans 13 amino acids. CDR1 is MNHEY and CDR2 is SVGAGI in the germline V gene. The CDR3 nucleotides read TGTGCCAGCAGCACGACAGGGAACACTGAAGCTTTCTTT. Its protein is CASSTTGNTEAFF.

A single count supports this clone. CDR3 DNA: TGCGCCAGCAGCCTCCAGGGACAGGGTGACAATCAGCCCCAGCATTTT. Translating gives CASSLQGQGDNQPQHF. The chain recombines TRBV5-1 with TRBJ1-5, with 9 bases that match TRBD1. The CDR3 loop spans 16 amino acids. J lost 3 bases, V lost 4 bases, and 8 bases had no gene match. Germline CDR1 and CDR2: SGHRS and YFSETQ.

The chain couples TRBV6-2 or TRBV6-3 to TRBJ2-7, with a weak D call TRBD1 (5 bases). Trimming shortened V by 2 bases and J by 2 bases, and 10 bases separated the two germline ends. Germline CDR1 reads MNHEY; CDR2 reads SVGEGT. This CDR3 has 14 residues. Here the CDR3 reads CASSYGQGTYEQYF. CDR3 DNA: TGTGCCAGCAGTTACGGGCAGGGAACCTACGAGCAGTACTTC.

In its sample, this clone was seen a few times. This chain links TRBV28 with TRBJ1-1; no definite D call. Trimming took off 10 bases at V and 7 bases at J, with 19 bases between the two ends. The CDR3 is 13 amino acids. CDR1 and CDR2 from the germline V gene are MDHEN and SYDVKM. This chain's CDR3 is CATWPQSPVEAFF. The CDR3 DNA sequence: TGTGCCACCTGGCCCCAGTCGCCAGTTGAAGCTTTCTTT.

The gene calls are TRBV27 and TRBJ1-5, with TRBD1 matching over 9 bases. The germline V gene has CDR1 MNHEY and CDR2 SMNVEV (reference sequence). The CDR3 is 19 residues long. Germline trimming cut 4 bases from V and 0 bases from J; bases unmatched to any gene: 13. CDR3 region: CASSSLAGQGRYSNQPQHF. The CDR3 DNA sequence: TGTGCCAGCAGTTCCCTCGCGGGACAGGGAAGATATAGCAATCAGCCCCAGCATTTT.